The TCR beta chain described here comes from a study of CD8 T cells in ankylosing spondylitis. General observations from the study: Characteristic of ankylosing spondylitis blood, it appeared, was a TCR beta motif comprising 7 to 9 highly homologous variants. According to the report, clones linked to the disease were significantly enriched in matched synovial fluid samples taken from ankylosing spondylitis patients.

5'-RACE, quantitative and with molecular barcodes, yielded the TCR beta libraries. TCRdb used MiXCR to reprocess the 5' RACE reads, holding one entry per CDR3 protein. The data contain approximately 260,000 distinct CDR3 sequences, 18% of them singletons. As concerns this clonotype: Its specificity is not known.

The CDR3 covers 16 residues. Germline CDR1 and CDR2: LGHNA and YSLEER. Between the trimmed V and J ends, which lost 0 bases and 0 bases, there was a span of 8 bases. The sequence was collected from a male donor with ankylosing spondylitis or in good health (not recorded which). The genes are TRBV4-3 and TRBJ1-4; D is ambiguous. The sample was blood, either unsorted or a sorted T cell fraction (not recorded which). CDR3 amino acids: CASSQETPPTNEKLFF. In DNA form, the CDR3 reads TGCGCCAGCAGCCAAGAAACTCCCCCAACTAATGAAAAACTGTTTTTT.